The 5 T cell receptor beta chains below all came from one sample that was sequenced in a study of CD8 T cells in Susac syndrome. Reverse transcription used about 0.5 to 1 ug RNA and random hexamers. One entry per CDR3 protein, called by TCRdb with MiXCR from the immunoSEQ multiplex PCR reads. The sample contains some 200,000 distinct CDR3 sequences, around 90% of which appear only once. Sequencing used CD4+ T cells from PBMCs. The receptors shown here come from a human donor with Susac syndrome.

A few counts support this clonotype. This chain joins TRBV7-2 and TRBJ2-2, with 8 bases fitting TRBD2. This CDR3 is 14 amino acids long. The germline V gene has CDR1 SGHTA and CDR2 FQGNSA. The V segment lost 5 bases and the J segment 7 bases; nucleotides outside the gene matches: 6. The CDR3 is CASSPSGRVGELFF. The CDR3 DNA sequence: TGTGCCAGCAGCCCATCCGGGAGGGTCGGGGAGCTGTTTTTT.

V usage is TRBV7-9 and J usage is TRBJ1-2; no firm D call. V was cut by 3 bases and J by 2 bases, with 7 bases left in between. Germline V gene data show CDR1 as SEHNR and CDR2 as FQNEAQ (reference sequence). CDR3 length: 13 residues. Here the CDR3 reads CASSFSGNYGYTF. CDR3 bases: TGTGCCAGCAGCTTTTCAGGCAACTATGGCTACACCTTC. The full variable domain, its missing parts supplied by reference TRBV7-9 and TRBJ1-2, is DTGVSQNPRHKITKRGQNVTFRCDPISEHNRLYWYRQTLGQGPEFLTYFQNEAQLEKSRLLSDRFSAERPKGSFSTLEIQRTEQGDSAMYLCASSFSGNYGYTFGSGTRLTVV.

The chain couples TRBV5-4 to TRBJ2-1, with TRBD1 identical over 9 bases. The V and J ends lost 4 bases and 9 bases, in that order; junction bases with no gene match: 5. This CDR3 has 13 residues. Germline CDR1 SGHNT, CDR2 YYREEE (reference sequence). In nucleotides, the CDR3 is TGTGCCAGCAGCCAACAGGGGGCCGCTGAGCAGTTCTTC. Protein sequence: CASSQQGAAEQFF.

This sequence joins TRBV30 and TRBJ1-1, with D perhaps TRBD1 (6 bases). This CDR3 comprises 17 residues. Germline V gene data show CDR1 as GTSNPN and CDR2 as SVGIG (reference sequence). V was clipped by 0 bases and J by 7 bases, with 24 bases between them. In DNA form, the CDR3 reads TGTGCCTGGAGTGTCGGTGGGGTAGGGGGGGCCTCCCTTGAAGCTTTCTTT. The encoded protein is CAWSVGGVGGASLEAFF.

The chain couples TRBV4-2 to TRBJ2-4; TRBD1 matches at 7 bases. CDR1 is LGHNA, CDR2 YNFKEQ, per germline. V was pared by 4 bases and J by 3 bases, with 12 bases of the junction left unmatched. The CDR3 totals 17 residues. The CDR3: CASSRTADRIVKNIQYF. DNA of the CDR3: TGTGCCAGCAGCCGTACAGCGGACAGGATAGTCAAAAACATTCAGTACTTC.